This TCR beta chain appears in the sequencing data of a study of cytomegalovirus exposure and HLA in healthy donors. In the PCR, 60 Vbeta and 13 Jbeta primers were used. Some clones are missing from TCRdb's copy, which holds only in-frame ones; the method was immunoSEQ multiplex PCR. This table holds about 150,000 clones, 55% to 80% found once. General observations from the study: A cluster of highly shared sequence variants was likely a sequencing artifact.

In regard to this clone: Its target is not known.

The CDR3 sequence is 16 residues long. CDR1 and CDR2 from the germline V gene are SGHDN and FVKESK. The germline V and J ends were trimmed by 3 bases and 7 bases, with 19 bases remaining between them. Material for sequencing was PBMCs. The chain has TRBV14 and TRBJ2-1; D perhaps matches TRBD2 (7 bases). This receptor was obtained from a woman in her thirties or forties in good health and CMV-seronegative. The CDR3 DNA reads as TGTGCCAGCAGCCAGTTACGGGGGGCTTCCGTTAATGAGCAGTTCTTC. This gives the protein CASSQLRGASVNEQFF.